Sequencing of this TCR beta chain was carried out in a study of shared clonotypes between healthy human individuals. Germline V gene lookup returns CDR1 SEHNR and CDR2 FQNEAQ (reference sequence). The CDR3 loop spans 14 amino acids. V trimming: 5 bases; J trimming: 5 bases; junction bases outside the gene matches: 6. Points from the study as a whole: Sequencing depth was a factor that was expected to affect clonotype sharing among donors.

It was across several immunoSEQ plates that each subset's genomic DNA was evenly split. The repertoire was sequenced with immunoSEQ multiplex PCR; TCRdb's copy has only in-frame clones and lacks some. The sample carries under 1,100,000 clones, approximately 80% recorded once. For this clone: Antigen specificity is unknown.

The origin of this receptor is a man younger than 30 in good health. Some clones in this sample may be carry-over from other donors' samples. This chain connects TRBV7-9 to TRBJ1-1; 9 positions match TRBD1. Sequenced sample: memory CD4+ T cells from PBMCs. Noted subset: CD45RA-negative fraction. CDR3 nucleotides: TGTGCCAGCAGCCTTACAGGGGGCGGGACTGAAGCTTTCTTT. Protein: CASSLTGGGTEAFF.